This T cell receptor (beta chain) came from a study of spatial heterogeneity in lung cancer. This CDR3 is built from 15 residues. Germline assignment: CDR1 MGHRA and CDR2 YSYEKL. TCR cDNA molecules were tagged individually, and each one carried a unique molecular identifier. Via MiXCR, TCRdb re-called the 5' RACE reads, giving one row per CDR3 protein. Counted here are under 150,000 distinct CDR3 sequences, 12% occurring once; the ten biggest clones make up around a sixth. Noted time point: blood at routine non-recurrence follow-up after resection. Sequencing covered unsorted whole RNA taken from tumor, nontumor lung or frozen PBMC. Comment on this clonotype: The junction differs from germline at one of its ends, possibly a read error.

The chain links TRBV4-1 to TRBJ1-1, with D tentatively TRBD1 (6 bases). The source was PBMCs, collected at follow-up. The clonotype was recovered from a male donor with early-stage non-small cell lung cancer. The CDR3 DNA reads as TGCGCCAGCAGCCTCACTCAGGTGGGGGACACTGTAGCTTTCTTT. Its translation: CASSLTQVGDTVAFF.